This T cell receptor (beta chain) was retrieved from a study of blood T cell repertoires in COVID-19. Study-wide context: The United States, Italy and Spain were the sources of the acute and convalescent COVID-19 samples. In each case, the material was cDNA or gDNA derived from T cells, B-cell-depleted T cells, or PBMCs.

Germline V gene lookup returns CDR1 SNHLY and CDR2 FYNNEI. V shed 3 bases and J shed 5 bases, with 10 bases lying between them. This CDR3 has 13 amino acids. Original analysis: Reference gene primer amplification gave nucleated cell count estimates. Repertoires were generated with immunoSEQ multiplex PCR, while TCRdb's copy carries only in-frame clones and drops some. That table is the source of V, J and clone size, and D and trimming were worked out from the DNA. The sample holds some 93,000 clones, roughly three quarters seen once. Sequencing was carried out using peripheral blood. The chain combines TRBV2 with TRBJ2-5; D remains ambiguous. The receptor comes from a human donor in a cohort sampled during active COVID-19. In nucleotides, the CDR3 is TGTGCCAGCAGTGAGTGGCAGTGGGAGACCCAGTACTTC. It encodes CASSEWQWETQYF.